What follows describes a single T cell receptor beta chain. This clonotype has ten or more counts. Its recognized antigen is unknown. Base qualities are not at hand, and no much larger clone is one base apart. Stable Graves' hyperthyroidism was defined as no progression to ophthalmopathy during 18 months of follow-up. The hyperthyroidism patients were between 18 and 65 years old and newly diagnosed, with a disease duration of less than 2 months. Exclusion was applied to patients with uncontrolled infections, other autoimmune diseases, pregnancy or lactation. Diagnoses were based on clinical symptoms, serum thyroxine and TRAb, thyroid ultrasound and orbital computed tomography. PBMCs were separated from roughly 10 ml of fresh peripheral blood using Ficoll-Paque density gradient centrifugation. Trizol reagent was used to extract total RNA, and RNA quality was then checked on an Agilent 2100 Bioanalyzer.

TCR beta CDR3 regions were amplified from RNA transcripts. For the first round of RT-PCR on the TCR CDR3, the HTBI primer set was used together with the Qiagen OneStep RT-PCR kit. A second multiplex PCR round built the libraries, followed by size selection and purification. Libraries were sequenced paired-end with 100 bp reads on an Illumina HiSeq2000. The original pipeline was this. SOAPnuke was used to process the raw data, with reads discarded if the reads contained adapters or uncalled bases, had a mean Phred below 15, or lacked an exact constant-primer or identifier match. COPE v1.2.5 was used to merge the high-quality paired reads, and each unique nucleotide sequence was defined as a clonotype. MiTCR v1.1 was used to align clonotypes to the IMGT TRBV, TRBD and TRBJ reference segments. Analysis was restricted to V-J combinations with a frequency above 0.0001, which covered 99.2% of repertoires. The TCS score was defined as the ratio of F50 (clonal expansion) to E x V (chaos), calculated using BLOSUM62-based TCRdist between CDR3 peptides within each V-J. Welch's t-statistics and random forest reduced 514 V-J features to 10 to 15, which were used in a naive Bayes classifier (R e1071). The public sequencing data were trimmed at Q25 with fastp and processed into clonotypes with MiXCR by TCRdb, which kept only in-frame beta chains. One record per CDR3 amino acid sequence lists the most common genes and DNA. None of the V and J calls come from the authors' own analysis; TCRdb made them. The table for this sample lists approximately 400,000 distinct CDR3 sequences; 11% to 15% of them were counted only once. About 11% of the sample lies in the top ten.

V lost 6 bases and J lost 4 bases, and the count of bases not matched to a germline gene is 9. From a lookup of the germline V gene, CDR1 and CDR2 are SNHLY and FYNNEI. The CDR3 starts with the cysteine, ends with the phenylalanine, and has 16 residues. Solely the CDR3 DNA is kept, with 48 bases framed from the first base. This specimen belongs to a study of T cells in Graves' hyperthyroidism and ophthalmopathy (dated by TCRdb to 2018 to 2020). A note on the overall study: Peripheral blood was collected at initial diagnosis, before any treatment. A discovery cohort of about 96 patients, approximately 45 with Graves' ophthalmopathy and about 58 with stable Graves' hyperthyroidism, was used to find distinguishing TCR V-J signatures. Whether ophthalmopathy could be predicted prospectively was tested in an independent validation cohort made up of roughly 20 hyperthyroidism patients plus 17 patients who later progressed to ophthalmopathy. The approximately 97 discovery patients were randomly divided into training and test sets at a 7:3 ratio. The study also compared thyroid tissue and blood T-cell repertoires from more than 5 Graves' hyperthyroidism patients. After blood sampling, hyperthyroidism patients were treated with methimazole at a starting dose of 30 mg daily, and ophthalmopathy patients were treated with high-dose intravenous methylprednisolone. According to the paper, TCR Vbeta CDR3 sequencing was carried out on over 130 peripheral blood samples, which came from more than 40 ophthalmopathy, approximately 72 hyperthyroidism and around 17 progressor patients.

The research as a whole found: In validation, the model predicted progression to ophthalmopathy with approximately 70% sensitivity and over 72% specificity, a median of about 6.7 months before onset. Ophthalmopathy was separated from stable hyperthyroidism by a 13 V-J signature model, with 85% to 90% sensitivity and about 81% specificity obtained in cross-validation and 80%/75% obtained in testing. Blood samples also contained most of the expanded thyroid clonotypes (frequency above 0.001), which suggests that blood repertoires may reflect thyroid immune responses. Sample size was not statistically predetermined, and blinding of investigators to group allocation was not performed.

The clonotype comes from a woman between 55 and 75 years old with Graves' hyperthyroidism. The specimen sequenced was blood. This chain joins TRBV2 to TRBJ2-2, and 9 junctional nucleotides match TRBD2. DNA sequence: TGTGCCAGCAGGGAGTTAGCGGGAGCGTCCACCGGGGAGCTGTTTTTT. Protein translation: CASRELAGASTGELFF.